One sample yielded the 4 T cell receptor beta chains listed below, sequenced in a study of T cell responses to AZD1222 COVID-19 vaccine. The repertoire was sequenced with immunoSEQ multiplex PCR; TCRdb's copy has only in-frame clones and lacks some. The sample lists 100,000 to 150,000 clones; 92% were seen once. The material sequenced was peripheral blood, taken on day 0 of AZD1222 vaccination. The receptors originated from an adult in good health.

J is TRBJ1-1 and V is TRBV12-3 or TRBV12-4, with D hard to call. The CDR3 contains 13 residues. With 2 bases removed from V and 3 bases from J, the gap between germline ends came to 7 bases. CDR3: CASSLRLDTEAFF. The DNA for the CDR3 is TGTGCCAGCAGTTTACGTTTGGACACTGAAGCTTTCTTT.

The chain carries TRBV24-1 and TRBJ1-5; 8 bases match TRBD1. This CDR3 region has 16 residues. CDR1 is KGHDR, CDR2 SFDVKD, per germline. V trimming: 4 bases; J trimming: 4 bases; junction bases outside the gene matches: 8. CDR3 region: CATSEAGTGSNQPQHF. DNA for the CDR3: TGTGCCACCAGTGAGGCCGGGACAGGCTCAAATCAGCCCCAGCATTTT.

The V and J genes are TRBV5-5 and TRBJ1-2; D unclear. This CDR3 is built from 15 residues. Trimming pared 4 bases from V and 4 bases from J, leaving 17 bases between. Per the germline V gene, CDR1 is SGHKS and CDR2 is YYEKEE (reference sequence). CDR3: CASSLGSPGPYGYTF. The CDR3 DNA reads as TGTGCCAGCAGCCTCGGGTCTCCGGGCCCCTATGGCTACACCTTC.

The chain uses TRBV11-3 and TRBJ1-1; D call uncertain. CDR1 and CDR2 from the germline V gene are SGHNT and YENEEA. V lost 5 bases to trimming and J lost 1 base, with 11 bases between them. The CDR3 totals 14 residues. In DNA form, the CDR3 reads TGTGCCAGCAGCGACTTTGGAGGGAACACTGAAGCTTTCTTT. Translation gives CASSDFGGNTEAFF.